This TCR beta chain was documented in a study of technical replicates of blood from a handful of donors. After removal of 5 bases from V and 6 bases from J, the junction contained 5 bases not matched to a gene. Per the germline V gene, CDR1 is PRHDT and CDR2 is FYEKMQ (reference sequence). The CDR3 runs to 15 residues. TCRdb keeps only in-frame clones here, not all; method: immunoSEQ multiplex PCR. The profile shows about 62,000 clones, around 87% of them singletons. This clonotype was sampled from a human donor in good health. Some clones in this sample may be carry-over from other donors' samples. The chain has TRBV13 and TRBJ2-1; 12 nucleotides align to TRBD2. Sequences were obtained from PBMCs. The CDR3 DNA sequence: TGTGCCAGCAGCCCCCGACTAGCGGGGGCCAATGAGCAGTTCTTC. Translated: CASSPRLAGANEQFF.